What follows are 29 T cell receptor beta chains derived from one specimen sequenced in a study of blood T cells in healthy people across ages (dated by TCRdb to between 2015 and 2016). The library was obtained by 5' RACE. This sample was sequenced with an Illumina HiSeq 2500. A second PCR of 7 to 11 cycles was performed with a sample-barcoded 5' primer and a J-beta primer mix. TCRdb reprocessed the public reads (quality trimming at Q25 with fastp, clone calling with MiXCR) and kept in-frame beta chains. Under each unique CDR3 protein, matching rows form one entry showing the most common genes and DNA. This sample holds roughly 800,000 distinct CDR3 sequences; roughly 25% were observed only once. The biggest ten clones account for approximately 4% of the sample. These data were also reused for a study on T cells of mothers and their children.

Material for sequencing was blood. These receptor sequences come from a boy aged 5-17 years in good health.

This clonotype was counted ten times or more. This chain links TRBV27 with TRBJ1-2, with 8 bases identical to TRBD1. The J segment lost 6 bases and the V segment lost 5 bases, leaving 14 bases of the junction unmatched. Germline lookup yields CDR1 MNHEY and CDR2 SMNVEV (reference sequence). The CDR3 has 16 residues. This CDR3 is CASSLNSGQGFDGYTF. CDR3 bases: TGTGCCAGCAGTCTAAACAGCGGACAGGGTTTTGATGGCTACACCTTC.

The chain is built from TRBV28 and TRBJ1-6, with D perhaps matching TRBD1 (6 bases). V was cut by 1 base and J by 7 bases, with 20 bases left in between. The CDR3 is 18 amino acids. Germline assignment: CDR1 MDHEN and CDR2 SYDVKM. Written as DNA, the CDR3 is TGTGCCAGCAGTTTATCTCCCTTTGGGCAGGGGAAAAATTCACCCCTCCACTTT. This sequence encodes CASSLSPFGQGKNSPLHF.

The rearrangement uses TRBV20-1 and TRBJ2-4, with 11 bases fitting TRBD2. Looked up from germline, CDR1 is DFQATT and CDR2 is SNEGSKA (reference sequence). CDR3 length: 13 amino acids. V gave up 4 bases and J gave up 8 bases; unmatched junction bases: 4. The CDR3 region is CSATGTSGDIQYF. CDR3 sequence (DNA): TGCAGTGCTACCGGGACTAGCGGTGACATTCAGTACTTC.

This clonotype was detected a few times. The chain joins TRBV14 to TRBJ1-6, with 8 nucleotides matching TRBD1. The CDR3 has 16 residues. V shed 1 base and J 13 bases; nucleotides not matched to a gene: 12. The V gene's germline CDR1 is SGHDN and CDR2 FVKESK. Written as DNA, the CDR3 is TGTGCCAGCAGCCAAGGTGGAGGACAGGGACGTTTGCCCCTCCACTTT. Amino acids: CASSQGGGQGRLPLHF.

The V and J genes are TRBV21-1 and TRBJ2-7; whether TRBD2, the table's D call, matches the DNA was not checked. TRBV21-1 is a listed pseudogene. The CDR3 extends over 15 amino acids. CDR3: CASLQTSGSSYEQYF. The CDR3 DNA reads TGTGCCAGCCTACAAACTAGCGGGAGCTCCTACGAGCAGTACTTC.

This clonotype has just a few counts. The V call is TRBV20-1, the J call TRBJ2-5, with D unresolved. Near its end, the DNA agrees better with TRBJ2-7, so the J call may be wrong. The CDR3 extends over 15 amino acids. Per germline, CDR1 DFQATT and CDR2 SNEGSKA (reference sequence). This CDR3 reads CSASGGRSDTYEQYF. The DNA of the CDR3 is TGCAGTGCTAGCGGTGGACGGTCAGACACCTACGAGCAGTACTTC.

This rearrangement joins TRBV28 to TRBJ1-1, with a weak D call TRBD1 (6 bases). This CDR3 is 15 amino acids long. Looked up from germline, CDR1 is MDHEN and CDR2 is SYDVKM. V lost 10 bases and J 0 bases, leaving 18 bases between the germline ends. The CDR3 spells CATAEVRGLNTEAFF. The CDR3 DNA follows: TGTGCCACCGCGGAAGTCAGGGGCCTGAACACTGAAGCTTTCTTT.

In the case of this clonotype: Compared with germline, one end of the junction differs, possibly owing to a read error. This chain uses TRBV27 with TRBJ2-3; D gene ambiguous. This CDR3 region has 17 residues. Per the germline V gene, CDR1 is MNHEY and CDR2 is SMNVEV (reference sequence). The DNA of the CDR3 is TGCGCCAGCAGTCGCCTCGGGCTTGCTGATAGTAGAGATACGCAGTATTTT. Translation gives CASSRLGLADSRDTQYF.

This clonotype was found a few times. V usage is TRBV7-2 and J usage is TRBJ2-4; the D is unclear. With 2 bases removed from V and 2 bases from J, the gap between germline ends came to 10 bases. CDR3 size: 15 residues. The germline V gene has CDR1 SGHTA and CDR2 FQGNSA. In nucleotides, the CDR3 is TGTGCCAGCAGCTTAATGGGAACCACCAAAAACATTCAGTACTTC. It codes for CASSLMGTTKNIQYF.

The CDR3 DNA is TGCGCCAGCAGCCAGGACAGGGACTACTACAATGAGCAGTTCTTC. It is translated as CASSQDRDYYNEQFF. The rearrangement uses TRBV5-1 and TRBJ2-1; TRBD1 is a possible D gene (8 bases). The germline V gene has CDR1 SGHRS and CDR2 YFSETQ. Trimming took 4 bases from V and 3 from J, leaving 14 bases between them. The CDR3 runs to 15 residues.

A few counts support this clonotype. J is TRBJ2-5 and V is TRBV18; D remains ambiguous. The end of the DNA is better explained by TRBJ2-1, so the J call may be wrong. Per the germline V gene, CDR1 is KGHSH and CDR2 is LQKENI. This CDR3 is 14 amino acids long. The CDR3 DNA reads TGTGCCAGCTCACTTCTGGACGGAAACAATGAGCAGTTCTTC. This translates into CASSLLDGNNEQFF.

DNA of the CDR3: TGCAGCGCTACAGCGGGAGGCGGATACGAGCAGTACTTC. This codes for CSATAGGGYEQYF. The chain has TRBV29-1 and TRBJ2-7; 9 nucleotides agree with TRBD2. CDR1 and CDR2 (germline): SQVTM, ANQGSEA. V was clipped by 7 bases and J by 4 bases; unmatched bases: 8. This CDR3 region has 13 residues.

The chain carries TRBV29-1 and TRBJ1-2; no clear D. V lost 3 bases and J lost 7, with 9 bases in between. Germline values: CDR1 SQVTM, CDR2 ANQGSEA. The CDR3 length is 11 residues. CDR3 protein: CSVERSSGYTF. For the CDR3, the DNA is TGCAGCGTTGAGCGGTCTTCTGGCTACACCTTC.

The CDR3 loop reads CASRNAGETQYF. CDR3 bases: TGTGCCAGCAGAAATGCCGGAGAGACCCAGTACTTC. This sequence joins TRBV6-5 and TRBJ2-5; D gene uncertain. There are 12 residues in the CDR3. Germline lookup yields CDR1 MNHEY and CDR2 SVGAGI. V lost 6 bases to trimming and J lost 4 bases, with 9 bases between them.

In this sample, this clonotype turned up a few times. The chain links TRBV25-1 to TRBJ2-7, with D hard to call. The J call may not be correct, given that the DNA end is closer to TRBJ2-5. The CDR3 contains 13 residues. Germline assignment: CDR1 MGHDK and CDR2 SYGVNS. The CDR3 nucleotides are TGTGCCAGCAGTGAATACATGGGGTCGACCCAGTACTTC. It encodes CASSEYMGSTQYF.

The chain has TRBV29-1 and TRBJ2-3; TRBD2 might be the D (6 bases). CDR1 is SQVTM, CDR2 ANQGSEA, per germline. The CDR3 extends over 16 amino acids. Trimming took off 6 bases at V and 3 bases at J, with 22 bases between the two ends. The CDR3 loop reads CSVVPRTRGLTDTQYF. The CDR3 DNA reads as TGCAGCGTCGTCCCTCGGACACGGGGGTTAACAGATACGCAGTATTTT.

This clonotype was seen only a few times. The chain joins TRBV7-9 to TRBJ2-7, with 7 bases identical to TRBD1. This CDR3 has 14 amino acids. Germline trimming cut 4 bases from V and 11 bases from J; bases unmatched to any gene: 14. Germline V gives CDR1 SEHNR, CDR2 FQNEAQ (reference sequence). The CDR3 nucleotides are TGTGCCAGCAGCTCTTCCGGGACAGTAGATCTAAAGTACTTC. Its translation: CASSSSGTVDLKYF.

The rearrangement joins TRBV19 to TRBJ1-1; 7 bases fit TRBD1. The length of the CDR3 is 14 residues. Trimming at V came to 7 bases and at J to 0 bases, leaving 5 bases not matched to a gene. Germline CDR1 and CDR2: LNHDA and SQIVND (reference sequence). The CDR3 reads CASNWGQMNTEAFF. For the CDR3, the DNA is TGTGCCAGTAATTGGGGACAGATGAACACTGAAGCTTTCTTT.

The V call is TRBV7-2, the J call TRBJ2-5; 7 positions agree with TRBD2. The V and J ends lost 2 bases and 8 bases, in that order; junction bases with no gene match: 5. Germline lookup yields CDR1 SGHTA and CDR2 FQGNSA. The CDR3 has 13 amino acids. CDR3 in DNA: TGTGCCAGCAGCTTAATCCGGGAGGCCACCCAGTACTTC. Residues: CASSLIREATQYF.

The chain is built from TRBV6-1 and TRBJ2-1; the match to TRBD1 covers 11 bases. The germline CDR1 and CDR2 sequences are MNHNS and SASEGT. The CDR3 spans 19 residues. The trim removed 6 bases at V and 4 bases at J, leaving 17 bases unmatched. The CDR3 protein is CASSQEGQGGILSYNEQFF. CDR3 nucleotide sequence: TGTGCCAGCAGCCAAGAGGGACAGGGGGGCATCCTATCTTACAATGAGCAGTTCTTC.

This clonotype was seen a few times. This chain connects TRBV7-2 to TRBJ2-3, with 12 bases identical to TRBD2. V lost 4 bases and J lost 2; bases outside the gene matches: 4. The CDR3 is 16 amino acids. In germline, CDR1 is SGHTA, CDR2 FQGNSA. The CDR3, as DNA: TGTGCCAGCAGCTCTTGGACTAGCGGGATCACAGATACGCAGTATTTT. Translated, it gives CASSSWTSGITDTQYF. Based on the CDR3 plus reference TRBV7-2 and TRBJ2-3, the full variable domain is GAGVSQSPSNKVTEKGKDVELRCDPISGHTALYWYRQSLGQGLEFLIYFQGNSAPDKSGLPSDRFSAERTGGSVSTLTIQRTQQEDSAVYLCASSSWTSGITDTQYFGPGTRLTVL.

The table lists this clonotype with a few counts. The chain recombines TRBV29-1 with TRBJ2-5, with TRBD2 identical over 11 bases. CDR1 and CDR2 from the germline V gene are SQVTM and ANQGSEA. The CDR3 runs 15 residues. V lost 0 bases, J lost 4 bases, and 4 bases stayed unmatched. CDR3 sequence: CSVEDTLAGVETQYF. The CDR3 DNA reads TGCAGCGTTGAAGACACACTAGCGGGAGTAGAGACCCAGTACTTC.

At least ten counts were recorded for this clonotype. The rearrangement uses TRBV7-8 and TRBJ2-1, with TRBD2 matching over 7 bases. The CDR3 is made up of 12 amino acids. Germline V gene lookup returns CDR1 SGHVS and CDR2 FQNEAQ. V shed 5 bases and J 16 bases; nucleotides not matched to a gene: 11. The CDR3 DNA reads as TGTGCCAGCAGCGGAGAAGCGGGACCCCTTTTCTTC. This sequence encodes CASSGEAGPLFF.

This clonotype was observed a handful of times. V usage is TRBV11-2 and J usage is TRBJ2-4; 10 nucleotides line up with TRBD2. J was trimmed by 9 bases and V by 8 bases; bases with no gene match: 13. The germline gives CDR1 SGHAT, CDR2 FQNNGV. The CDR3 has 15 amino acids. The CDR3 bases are TGTGCCAGCTCCCCGGCTAGCGGGAGATCTTCCATTCAGTACTTC. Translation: CASSPASGRSSIQYF.

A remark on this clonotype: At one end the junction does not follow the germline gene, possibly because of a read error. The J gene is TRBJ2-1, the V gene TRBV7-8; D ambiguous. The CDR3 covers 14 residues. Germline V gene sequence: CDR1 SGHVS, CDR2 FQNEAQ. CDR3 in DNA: TGCGCCAGCTCTCATCCCCTCTCCTACAATGAGCAGTTCTTC. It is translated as CASSHPLSYNEQFF.

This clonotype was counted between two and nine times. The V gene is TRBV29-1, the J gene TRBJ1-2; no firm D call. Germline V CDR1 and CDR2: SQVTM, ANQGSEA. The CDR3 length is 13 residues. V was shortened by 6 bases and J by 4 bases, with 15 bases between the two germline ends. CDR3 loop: CSVPGGNPYGYTF. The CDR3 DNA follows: TGCAGCGTCCCCGGAGGGAACCCCTATGGCTACACCTTC.

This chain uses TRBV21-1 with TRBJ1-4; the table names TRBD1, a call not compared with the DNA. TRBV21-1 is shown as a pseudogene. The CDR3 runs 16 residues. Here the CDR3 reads CASSTRQGWPNEKLFF. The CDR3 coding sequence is TGTGCCAGCAGCACCCGACAGGGCTGGCCTAATGAAAAACTGTTTTTT.

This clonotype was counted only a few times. CDR3 coding DNA: TGTGCCAGCAGCCTCCCGACTAGCGAGGAGACCCAGTACTTC. Translation gives CASSLPTSEETQYF. This sequence joins TRBV13 and TRBJ2-5, with 8 positions matching TRBD2. Per the germline V gene, CDR1 is PRHDT and CDR2 is FYEKMQ (reference sequence). The CDR3 spans 14 residues. With V trimmed by 5 bases and J by 5 bases, 7 bases remained unmatched.

The DNA for the CDR3 is TGTGCCAGCAGTTTAAGGCCGAAGAACACTGAAGCTTTCTTT. Protein: CASSLRPKNTEAFF. The rearrangement uses TRBV28 and TRBJ1-1; no clear D gene. Trimming removed 2 bases from V and 1 base from J, with 8 bases in between. CDR1 MDHEN and CDR2 SYDVKM come from the germline V gene. The CDR3 runs 14 residues. Complete variable domain (other parts from reference TRBV28 and TRBJ1-1): DVKVTQSSRYLVKRTGEKVFLECVQDMDHENMFWYRQDPGLGLRLIYFSYDVKMKEKGDIPEGYSVSREKKERFSLILESASTNQTSMYLCASSLRPKNTEAFFGQGTRLTVV.